Listed here are 15 T cell receptor beta chains from one sample, sequenced in a study of T-cell memory formation after mild COVID-19. MiXCR was run by TCRdb on the 5' RACE reads, yielding one entry per CDR3 protein. The sample includes 450,000 to 650,000 distinct CDR3 sequences, roughly 18% of them seen just once. Sequenced: PBMCs or a T cell subset sorted from them (not recorded which). The receptors here all came from an adult woman who had mild COVID-19 (a few samples of this study predate the infection). Cell type and time point are not known.

V gene TRBV7-9 combines with J gene TRBJ2-5; 10 positions agree with TRBD2. This CDR3 comprises 15 residues. Germline V lookup: CDR1 SEHNR, CDR2 FQNEAQ (reference sequence). The V segment lost 5 bases and the J segment 3 bases; nucleotides outside the gene matches: 6. CDR3 sequence (DNA): TGTGCCAGCAGCCACCCTAGCGGGGGCGAAGAGACCCAGTACTTC. This codes for CASSHPSGGEETQYF.

In this sample, this clonotype turned up a few times. V and J are TRBV7-2 and TRBJ2-3; possible D gene TRBD2, 6 bases. This CDR3 is built from 15 residues. V was trimmed by 7 bases and J by 5 bases, leaving 19 bases between them. The germline V gene encodes CDR1 SGHTA and CDR2 FQGNSA. The CDR3 sequence is CASTPGGRMGDTQYF. The CDR3 nucleotides read TGTGCCAGCACCCCCGGAGGGAGGATGGGAGATACGCAGTATTTT.

This clonotype was seen ten or more times. The chain has TRBV15 and TRBJ2-1; the match to TRBD2 covers 9 bases. The CDR3 has 15 residues. Germline trimming cut 2 bases from V and 6 bases from J; bases unmatched to any gene: 5. Germline assignment: CDR1 LNHNV and CDR2 YYDKDF (reference sequence). In nucleotides, the CDR3 is TGTGCCACCAGCAGACTAGCGGGAAGAAGCAATGAGCAGTTCTTC. Translation gives CATSRLAGRSNEQFF. Together with reference TRBV15 and TRBJ2-1, the CDR3 gives the full variable domain: DAMVIQNPRYQVTQFGKPVTLSCSQTLNHNVMYWYQQKSSQAPKLLFHYYDKDFNNEADTPDNFQSRRPNTSFCFLDIRSPGLGDTAMYLCATSRLAGRSNEQFFGPGTRLTVL.

V usage is TRBV4-1 and J usage is TRBJ1-5; D gene uncertain. There are 15 residues in the CDR3. The V gene's germline CDR1 is MGHRA and CDR2 YSYEKL. V lost 1 base and J 5 bases, leaving 12 bases between the germline ends. CDR3 nucleotide sequence: TGCGCCAGCAGCCAAGGCTGGGGTCCCTATCAGCCCCAGCATTTT. Amino acids: CASSQGWGPYQPQHF.

This clonotype came up a few times. CDR3 protein: CATSDLRQGTTGELFF. DNA for the CDR3: TGTGCCACCAGTGACCTGCGACAGGGGACCACCGGGGAGCTGTTTTTT. The J gene is TRBJ2-2, the V gene TRBV24-1; 8 bases line up with TRBD1. The J segment lost 4 bases and the V segment lost 4 bases, leaving 7 bases of the junction unmatched. The CDR3 runs to 16 residues. Germline CDR1 is KGHDR and CDR2 is SFDVKD.

V gene TRBV19 combines with J gene TRBJ2-1; 9 nucleotides line up with TRBD1. The ends lost 6 bases at V and 8 bases at J; junction bases unmatched: 5. Looked up from germline, CDR1 is LNHDA and CDR2 is SQIVND (reference sequence). This CDR3 is 13 amino acids long. The CDR3, as DNA: TGTGCCAGTAGAACAGGGGGCTTCGATGAGCAGTTCTTC. This sequence encodes CASRTGGFDEQFF.

The chain combines TRBV6-2 or TRBV6-3 with TRBJ2-1; 10 bases agree with TRBD2. This CDR3 comprises 17 residues. J gave up 6 bases and V 0 bases, and 8 bases lay outside the gene matches. The V gene's germline CDR1 is MNHEY and CDR2 SVGEGT. The CDR3 DNA reads as TGTGCCAGCAGTTACTCAGGAAGCGGGAGGGCCTCCAATGAGCAGTTCTTC. Its protein is CASSYSGSGRASNEQFF.

V usage is TRBV13 and J usage is TRBJ2-7; D unclear. V lost 5 bases and J 7 bases, leaving 18 bases between the germline ends. This CDR3 spans 14 amino acids. The germline gives CDR1 PRHDT, CDR2 FYEKMQ (reference sequence). The chain's CDR3 is CASSTRGHSTEQYF. CDR3 sequence (DNA): TGTGCCAGCAGCACACGAGGTCACTCGACTGAGCAGTACTTC.

This clonotype was seen many times. The rearrangement uses TRBV7-9 and TRBJ2-7; TRBD1 matches at 9 bases. Germline CDR1 SEHNR, CDR2 FQNEAQ (reference sequence). This CDR3 spans 16 amino acids. V shed 1 base and J 3 bases; nucleotides not matched to a gene: 7. CDR3 in DNA: TGTGCCAGCAGCTTAGGGGGGACAGGGAAGGTCTACGAGCAGTACTTC. Its protein is CASSLGGTGKVYEQYF.

This clonotype was detected a few times. The chain combines TRBV29-1 with TRBJ1-6; possibly TRBD1 for D (6 bases). Germline V gene sequence: CDR1 SQVTM, CDR2 ANQGSEA. V shed 6 bases and J shed 7 bases, with 13 bases lying between them. The CDR3 totals 13 residues. CDR3 amino acids: CSVRRTDNSPLHF. The DNA of the CDR3 is TGCAGCGTACGCCGGACAGACAATTCACCCCTCCACTTT.

The chain recombines TRBV6-5 with TRBJ1-4; no firm D call. The CDR3 spans 14 residues. Per the germline V gene, CDR1 is MNHEY and CDR2 is SVGAGI. Between the trimmed V and J ends, which lost 5 bases and 0 bases, there was a span of 7 bases. CDR3 coding DNA: TGTGCCAGCAGTCGCACCTCAACTAATGAAAAACTGTTTTTT. This encodes CASSRTSTNEKLFF.

A few counts support this clonotype. This rearrangement joins TRBV4-1 to TRBJ2-3; no reliable D call. Germline values: CDR1 MGHRA, CDR2 YSYEKL. The CDR3 is 16 amino acids. Trimming pared 4 bases from V and 1 base from J, leaving 15 bases between. CDR3 DNA sequence: TGCGCCAGCAGCCTAACCCCTCCCTTCCGCACAGATACGCAGTATTTT. Translation: CASSLTPPFRTDTQYF.

This clonotype was counted only a few times. The chain links TRBV7-2 to TRBJ1-1; 7 nucleotides match TRBD1. Germline-derived CDR1 and CDR2 are SGHTA and FQGNSA. J was trimmed by 5 bases and V by 2 bases; bases with no gene match: 2. The CDR3 length is 13 residues. Here the CDR3 DNA reads TGTGCCAGCAGCTTAAGGGGGCGGACTGAAGCTTTCTTT. It translates to CASSLRGRTEAFF.

This clonotype was detected a few times. The chain joins TRBV30 to TRBJ2-1, with D uncertain. CDR1 and CDR2 from the germline V gene are GTSNPN and SVGIG (reference sequence). The CDR3 covers 11 residues. Between the trimmed V and J ends, which lost 1 base and 4 bases, there was a span of 2 bases. The CDR3 protein is CAWSEYNEQFF. The CDR3 DNA is TGTGCCTGGAGTGAATACAATGAGCAGTTCTTC.

The rearrangement links TRBV20-1 to TRBJ2-7, with 10 bases matching TRBD1. Germline assignment: CDR1 DFQATT and CDR2 SNEGSKA (reference sequence). The length of the CDR3 is 15 residues. V dropped 2 bases and J dropped 1; count of bases not matched to a gene: 5. CDR3 protein: CSARSWTGGSYEQYF. CDR3 nucleotide sequence: TGCAGTGCTAGATCCTGGACAGGGGGTTCCTACGAGCAGTACTTC.